This T cell receptor beta chain was captured in a study of CD8 T cells in Susac syndrome. Regarding the study as a whole: The relatively small number of individuals in the TCR sequencing and HLA analysis was acknowledged by the study.

The RNA input was about 0.45 to 1 ug, and it was reverse transcribed with random hexamers. The CDR3 of TCR beta was amplified by immunoSEQ multiplex PCR across 54 Vbeta and 13 Jbeta. Each CDR3 protein gets one entry after TCRdb re-called the immunoSEQ multiplex PCR reads with MiXCR. The table includes some 110,000 distinct CDR3 sequences, 85% to 95% detected once. The authors carried out high-throughput sequencing of TCR beta. They applied it to CD8+ and CD4+ T cells obtained from blood. The patients serving as multiple sclerosis controls were treatment-naive. They had stable or active relapsing-remitting disease and fulfilled revised McDonald criteria. The germline V gene encodes CDR1 KGHSH and CDR2 LQKENI. V dropped 3 bases and J dropped 10; count of bases not matched to a gene: 9. This CDR3 is built from 15 residues. As for this clonotype: What it recognizes is unknown.

The sequenced sample consisted of CD4+ T cells from PBMCs. V gene TRBV18 combines with J gene TRBJ1-4, with TRBD1 matching 9 bases. The receptor comes from a human donor with multiple sclerosis. The CDR3 sequence is CASSPASGQGRKLFF. The DNA for the CDR3 is TGTGCCAGCTCACCGGCCTCGGGACAGGGCAGAAAACTGTTTTTT.